The 26 T cell receptor beta chains reported below all come from one sample, sequenced in a study of identical twins. TCRdb re-derived calls from the 5' RACE reads in MiXCR, one entry per CDR3 protein. The top ten clones hold around 0.98% of a sample with hundreds of thousands of distinct CDR3 sequences, more than 6.5% of them seen once. These same records also appear under a second study, on yellow fever vaccine responses in identical twins.

Sequenced: PBMCs. The receptors were sampled from a woman aged 18 to 35 in good health.

A few counts support this clonotype. This chain joins TRBV7-8 and TRBJ2-2, with TRBD2 identical over 7 bases. V was pared by 4 bases and J by 0 bases, with 8 bases of the junction left unmatched. This CDR3 comprises 17 residues. The germline V gene encodes CDR1 SGHVS and CDR2 FQNEAQ. The CDR3 sequence is CASSYPWGGTNTGELFF. DNA for the CDR3: TGTGCCAGCAGCTACCCCTGGGGGGGGACGAACACCGGGGAGCTGTTTTTT.

This clonotype was picked up a small number of times. This chain connects TRBV19 to TRBJ2-1, with TRBD2 matching 9 bases. From germline, CDR1 is LNHDA and CDR2 SQIVND (reference sequence). The junction had 5 bases not matched to a gene; V was cut back by 3 bases and J by 8 bases. The CDR3 consists of 14 residues. CDR3: CASSIASGTYEQFF. DNA for the CDR3: TGTGCCAGTAGTATTGCTAGCGGGACTTATGAGCAGTTCTTC.

In its sample, this clonotype was seen a few times. This rearrangement joins TRBV9 to TRBJ2-1, with D perhaps being TRBD1 or TRBD2 (5 bases each). The CDR3 spans 15 residues. Germline CDR1 reads SGDLS; CDR2 reads YYNGEE. V lost 2 bases and J lost 5, with 14 bases in between. CDR3: CASSVRDGDNNEQFF. CDR3 sequence (DNA): TGTGCCAGCAGCGTCCGGGACGGTGACAACAATGAGCAGTTCTTC.

V and J are TRBV4-3 and TRBJ2-2, with 7 bases aligning to TRBD1. The V gene end was trimmed by 1 base and the J gene end by 5 bases; junction bases not matched to a gene: 13. Germline assignment: CDR1 LGHNA and CDR2 YSLEER. The CDR3 runs to 18 residues. CDR3 bases: TGCGCCAGCAGCCAAGTTTGGCAGGGGGAGATTTGGACCGGGGAGCTGTTTTTT. This codes for CASSQVWQGEIWTGELFF.

The V call is TRBV18, the J call TRBJ2-1; TRBD1 might be the D (5 bases). V gave up 3 bases and J gave up 3 bases, with 9 bases separating them. Germline loops: CDR1 KGHSH, CDR2 LQKENI. The CDR3 sequence is 14 residues long. The CDR3 region has the DNA TGTGCCAGCTCACCCGACAGTGGCTACAATGAGCAGTTCTTC. Protein product: CASSPDSGYNEQFF. The full variable domain, in which reference TRBV18 and TRBJ2-1 provide the parts outside the CDR3, is NAGVMQNPRHLVRRRGQEARLRCSPMKGHSHVYWYRQLPEEGLKFMVYLQKENIIDESGMPKERFSAEFPKEGPSILRIQQVVRGDSAAYFCASSPDSGYNEQFFGPGTRLTVL.

Only a few counts were recorded for this clonotype. The chain has TRBV4-2 and TRBJ1-1; tentative D call: TRBD1 (5 bases). This CDR3 contains 13 residues. Germline V CDR1 and CDR2: LGHNA, YNFKEQ. Trimming cost V 3 bases and J 7 bases, with 12 bases left between them. CDR3 region: CASSQEGTVEAFF. In DNA form, the CDR3 reads TGTGCCAGCAGCCAGGAGGGGACGGTTGAAGCTTTCTTT.

This clonotype was observed a handful of times. V is TRBV6-5 and J is TRBJ1-2, with D maybe TRBD1 (5 bases). CDR1 and CDR2 (germline): MNHEY, SVGAGI. This CDR3 has 14 residues. V lost 0 bases and J 3 bases, leaving 8 bases between the germline ends. Here the CDR3 DNA reads TGTGCCAGCAGTTACTCCCGGGGCTACTATGGCTACACCTTC. Translated: CASSYSRGYYGYTF.

This clonotype was seen repeatedly, ten times or more. This chain connects TRBV7-2 to TRBJ2-5, with D maybe TRBD2 (5 bases). The CDR3 is 15 amino acids. Germline V lookup: CDR1 SGHTA, CDR2 FQGNSA. V was pared by 5 bases and J by 5 bases, with 18 bases between. In nucleotides, the CDR3 is TGTGCCAGCAGCACCAAACCCCGGGGTATGGAGACCCAGTACTTC. Translating gives CASSTKPRGMETQYF. Full variable domain (rest looked up from reference TRBV7-2 and TRBJ2-5): GAGVSQSPSNKVTEKGKDVELRCDPISGHTALYWYRQSLGQGLEFLIYFQGNSAPDKSGLPSDRFSAERTGGSVSTLTIQRTQQEDSAVYLCASSTKPRGMETQYFGPGTRLLVL.

This clonotype has a handful of counts. The chain couples TRBV6-2 or TRBV6-3 to TRBJ2-1; the D is unclear. Trimming took 2 bases from V and 3 from J, leaving 11 bases between them. The V gene's germline CDR1 is MNHEY and CDR2 SVGEGT. CDR3 length: 15 residues. In DNA form, the CDR3 reads TGTGCCAGCAGTTACCCGGCTAACCGCTACAATGAGCAGTTCTTC. Protein product: CASSYPANRYNEQFF.

There are many counts of this clonotype. This chain uses TRBV2 with TRBJ2-1; TRBD2 matches at 13 bases. V shed 6 bases, J shed 0 bases, and the junction held 2 bases outside the gene matches. Germline loops: CDR1 SNHLY, CDR2 FYNNEI. CDR3 size: 16 residues. CDR3 DNA sequence: TGTGCCAGCAGGGGACTAGCGGGGACCTCCTACAATGAGCAGTTCTTC. As protein: CASRGLAGTSYNEQFF.

This clonotype was recorded a few times. This chain uses TRBV27 with TRBJ2-3; tentatively, D is TRBD2 (6 bases). CDR3 length equals 16 residues. Germline V gene data show CDR1 as MNHEY and CDR2 as SMNVEV (reference sequence). V was shortened by 6 bases and J by 0 bases, with 16 bases between the two germline ends. The CDR3 bases are TGTGCCAGCAGCCCTTTTCCCGGGACTAGCACAGATACGCAGTATTTT. Encoded protein: CASSPFPGTSTDTQYF.

This clonotype appeared a few times. The V and J genes are TRBV9 and TRBJ2-7; D not certain. CDR3 size: 14 residues. The germline gives CDR1 SGDLS, CDR2 YYNGEE. V lost 4 bases to trimming and J lost 1 base, with 12 bases between them. In DNA, the CDR3 is TGTGCCAGCAGCCCGTCCCAGAGATCCTACGAGCAGTACTTC. Translating it yields CASSPSQRSYEQYF.

The chain has TRBV6-1 and TRBJ1-6; D call uncertain. CDR1 is MNHNS and CDR2 is SASEGT in the germline V gene. The CDR3 contains 13 residues. V was shortened by 5 bases and J by 7 bases, with 9 bases between the two germline ends. CDR3 amino acids: CASSLYGNSPLHF. The CDR3 DNA follows: TGTGCCAGCAGTCTGTACGGGAATTCACCCCTCCACTTT.

The rearrangement joins TRBV11-2 to TRBJ1-6; a weak D match, TRBD1 (5 bases). The CDR3 is 16 residues long. With 3 bases removed from V and 0 bases from J, the gap between germline ends came to 9 bases. Germline CDR1 reads SGHAT; CDR2 reads FQNNGV. The DNA of the CDR3 is TGTGCCAGCAGCTTTCCGGGGGGCTCCTATAATTCACCCCTCCACTTT. It specifies CASSFPGGSYNSPLHF.

This clonotype was recorded a few times. The genes are TRBV7-3 and TRBJ2-1, with 7 bases lining up with TRBD2. The germline gives CDR1 SGHTA, CDR2 FQGTGA. Losses at the gene ends were 4 bases for V and 6 bases for J; bases not matched to a gene: 6. The CDR3 has 14 amino acids. The CDR3 region is CASSSWGGVNEQFF. The CDR3, as DNA: TGTGCCAGCAGCTCGTGGGGAGGGGTCAATGAGCAGTTCTTC.

In this sample, this clonotype turned up many times. This rearrangement joins TRBV4-2 to TRBJ2-7, with 7 positions matching TRBD2. This CDR3 is built from 15 residues. V lost 0 bases and J lost 3; bases outside the gene matches: 5. The germline CDR1 and CDR2 sequences are LGHNA and YNFKEQ. The DNA for the CDR3 is TGTGCCAGCAGCCAAGAAGCCGGGGGGTACTACGAGCAGTACTTC. Its protein product is CASSQEAGGYYEQYF.

This clonotype was seen ten or more times. CDR3 amino acids: CASTSRLAIRELFF. The CDR3 region has the DNA TGTGCCAGCACCTCCCGGCTAGCCATCCGGGAGCTGTTTTTT. This chain joins TRBV7-9 and TRBJ2-2; D is possibly TRBD2 (5 bases). Looked up from germline, CDR1 is SEHNR and CDR2 is FQNEAQ (reference sequence). The CDR3 length is 14 residues. Trimming shortened V by 7 bases and J by 9 bases, and 18 bases separated the two germline ends.

This clonotype was seen repeatedly, ten times or more. This sequence joins TRBV25-1 and TRBJ1-3, with TRBD1 matching over 7 bases. Germline-derived CDR1 and CDR2 are MGHDK and SYGVNS. The CDR3 totals 13 residues. Trimming cost V 9 bases and J 2 bases; bases outside gene matches: 4. CDR3 DNA: TGTGCCAGTTCGACAGGGACTGGAAACACCATATATTTT. Residues: CASSTGTGNTIYF.

On this clonotype: Its ends do not fully match the called genes, so a read error is possible. The chain joins TRBV12-3 or TRBV12-4 to TRBJ2-5; D may be TRBD2 (6 bases). The CDR3 spans 12 residues. The CDR3 bases are TGTGCCAGCAAACCCCCGGGAGAGAACCAGTACTTC. Its translation: CASKPPGENQYF.

In this sample, this clonotype turned up many times. V gene TRBV24-1 combines with J gene TRBJ2-1; the match to TRBD1 covers 9 bases. Germline V gene sequence: CDR1 KGHDR, CDR2 SFDVKD. The CDR3 totals 13 residues. The junction had 1 base not matched to a gene; V was cut back by 5 bases and J by 6 bases. The CDR3 coding sequence is TGTGCCACCAGTGGGACAGGGGTCAATGAGCAGTTCTTC. This gives the protein CATSGTGVNEQFF.

This chain uses TRBV5-6 with TRBJ1-1; TRBD1 aligns across 10 bases. Unmatched junction bases numbered 4, after V lost 4 bases and J lost 1 base. The germline CDR1 and CDR2 sequences are SGHDT and YYEEEE. The CDR3 covers 15 residues. The CDR3 here is CASSQGQGKNTEAFF. The CDR3 region has the DNA TGTGCCAGCAGCCAGGGACAGGGGAAGAACACTGAAGCTTTCTTT.

The CDR3 DNA sequence: TGTGCCAGCAGACGAGCGGGAGGGATCAACGAGCAGTACTTC. It specifies CASRRAGGINEQYF. V usage is TRBV7-2 and J usage is TRBJ2-7; the match to TRBD2 covers 10 bases. This CDR3 is built from 14 residues. J gave up 5 bases and V 6 bases, and 7 bases lay outside the gene matches. Germline loops: CDR1 SGHTA, CDR2 FQGNSA.

This clonotype turned up a few times. The chain uses TRBV10-3 and TRBJ2-3; TRBD1 is a possible D gene (6 bases). Germline V lookup: CDR1 ENHRY, CDR2 SYGVKD. The CDR3 has 16 residues. Trimming cost V 6 bases and J 0 bases, with 16 bases left between them. CDR3 bases: TGTGCCATCAGGGACGACAGGCGAACTAGCACAGATACGCAGTATTTT. This encodes CAIRDDRRTSTDTQYF.

This clonotype was detected a few times. The chain couples TRBV29-1 to TRBJ2-2, with 12 nucleotides matching TRBD1. The CDR3 has 14 amino acids. V was pared by 7 bases and J by 6 bases, with 6 bases of the junction left unmatched. Germline loops: CDR1 SQVTM, CDR2 ANQGSEA. The CDR3 loop reads CSGGTGGSAGELFF. The CDR3 DNA reads as TGCAGCGGCGGGACAGGGGGCTCGGCCGGGGAGCTGTTTTTT.

This clonotype has ten or more counts. The chain has TRBV29-1 and TRBJ2-1; the D is unclear. The CDR3 length is 12 residues. V lost 3 bases and J 9 bases, leaving 12 bases between the germline ends. The germline gives CDR1 SQVTM, CDR2 ANQGSEA. The CDR3 coding sequence is TGCAGCGTTGACAAAGCGAGTGGTGAGCAGTTCTTC. Translated, it gives CSVDKASGEQFF.

This clonotype was counted only a few times. The V and J genes are TRBV2 and TRBJ1-5; TRBD1 is a possible D gene (5 bases). V was pared by 7 bases and J by 3 bases, with 13 bases between. Germline V lookup: CDR1 SNHLY, CDR2 FYNNEI. This CDR3 contains 14 residues. Written as DNA, the CDR3 is TGTGCCAGCACCCCAGGGTCACACAATCAGCCCCAGCATTTT. It yields the protein CASTPGSHNQPQHF. The complete variable domain, with remaining parts taken from reference TRBV2 and TRBJ1-5, reads EPEVTQTPSHQVTQMGQEVILRCVPISNHLYFYWYRQILGQKVEFLVSFYNNEISEKSEIFDDQFSVERPDGSNFTLKIRSTKLEDSAMYFCASTPGSHNQPQHFGDGTRLSIL.